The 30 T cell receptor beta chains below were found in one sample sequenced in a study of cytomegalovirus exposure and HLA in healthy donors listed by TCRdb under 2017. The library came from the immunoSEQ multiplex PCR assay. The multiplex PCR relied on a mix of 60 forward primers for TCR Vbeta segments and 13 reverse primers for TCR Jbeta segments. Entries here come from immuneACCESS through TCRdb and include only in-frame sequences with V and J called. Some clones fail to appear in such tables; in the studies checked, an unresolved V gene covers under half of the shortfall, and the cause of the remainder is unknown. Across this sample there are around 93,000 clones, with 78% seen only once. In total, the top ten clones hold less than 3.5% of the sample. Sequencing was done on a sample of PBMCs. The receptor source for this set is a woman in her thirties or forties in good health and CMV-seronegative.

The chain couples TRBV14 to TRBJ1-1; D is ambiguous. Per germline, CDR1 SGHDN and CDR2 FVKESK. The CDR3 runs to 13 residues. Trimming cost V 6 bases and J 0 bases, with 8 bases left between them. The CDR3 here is CASSEGLNTEAFF. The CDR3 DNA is TGTGCCAGCAGTGAGGGTTTGAACACTGAAGCTTTCTTT.

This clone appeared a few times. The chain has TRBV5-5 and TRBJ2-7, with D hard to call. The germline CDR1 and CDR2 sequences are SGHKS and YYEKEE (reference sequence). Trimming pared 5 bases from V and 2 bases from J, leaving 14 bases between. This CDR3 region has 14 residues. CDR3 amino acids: CASSPHYGPYEQYF. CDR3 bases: TGTGCCAGCAGTCCACACTATGGCCCCTACGAGCAGTACTTC.

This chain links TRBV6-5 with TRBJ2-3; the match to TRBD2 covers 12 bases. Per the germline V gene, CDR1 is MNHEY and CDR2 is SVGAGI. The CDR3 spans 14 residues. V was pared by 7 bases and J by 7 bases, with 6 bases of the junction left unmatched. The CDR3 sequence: CASTLAGGHYTQYF. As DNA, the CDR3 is TGTGCCAGCACCCTAGCGGGAGGGCATTATACGCAGTATTTT.

CDR3 protein: CASKSGTGLTGELFF. For the CDR3, the DNA is TGTGCCAGCAAATCCGGGACAGGGCTCACCGGGGAGCTGTTTTTT. V gene TRBV6-1 combines with J gene TRBJ2-2; 9 bases align to TRBD1. This CDR3 has 15 amino acids. J lost 4 bases, V lost 7 bases, and 7 bases had no gene match. In germline, CDR1 is MNHNS, CDR2 SASEGT.

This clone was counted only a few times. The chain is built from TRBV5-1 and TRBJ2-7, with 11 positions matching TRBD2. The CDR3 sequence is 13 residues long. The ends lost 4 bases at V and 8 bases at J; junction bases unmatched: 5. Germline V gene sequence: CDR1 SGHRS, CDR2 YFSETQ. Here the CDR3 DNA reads TGCGCCAGCAGCGAACTAGCGGGAGAGAAGCAGTACTTC. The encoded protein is CASSELAGEKQYF.

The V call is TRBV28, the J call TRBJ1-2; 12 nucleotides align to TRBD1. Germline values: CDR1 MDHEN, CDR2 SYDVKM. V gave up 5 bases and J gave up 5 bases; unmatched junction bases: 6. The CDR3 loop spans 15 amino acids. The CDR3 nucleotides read TGTGCCAGCAGTGCAGGGACAGGGGGCGTTTATGGCTACACCTTC. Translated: CASSAGTGGVYGYTF.

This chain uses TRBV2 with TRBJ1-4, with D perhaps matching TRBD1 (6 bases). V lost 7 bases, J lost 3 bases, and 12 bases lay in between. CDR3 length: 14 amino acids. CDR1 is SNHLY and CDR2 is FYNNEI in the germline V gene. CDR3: CASKLDSSNEKLFF. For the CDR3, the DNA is TGTGCCAGCAAATTGGACAGTTCTAATGAAAAACTGTTTTTT.

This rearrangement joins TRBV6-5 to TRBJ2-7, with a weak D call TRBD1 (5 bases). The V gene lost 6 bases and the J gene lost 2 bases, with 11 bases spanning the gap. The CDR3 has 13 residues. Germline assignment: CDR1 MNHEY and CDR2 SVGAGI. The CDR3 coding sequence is TGTGCCAGCAGCCGCGACAGAGCCTACGAGCAGTACTTC. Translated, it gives CASSRDRAYEQYF.

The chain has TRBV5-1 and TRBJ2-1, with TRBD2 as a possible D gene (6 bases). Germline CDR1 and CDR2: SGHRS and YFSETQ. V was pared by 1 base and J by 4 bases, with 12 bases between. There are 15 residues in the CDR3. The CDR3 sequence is CASSLTRRGYNEQFF. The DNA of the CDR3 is TGCGCCAGCAGCTTGACCCGGAGGGGTTACAATGAGCAGTTCTTC.

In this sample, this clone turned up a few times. The CDR3 spells CASSMGHHSNQPQHF. CDR3 DNA sequence: TGTGCCAGTAGTATGGGACACCATAGCAATCAGCCCCAGCATTTT. This chain uses TRBV19 with TRBJ1-5; TRBD1 might be the D (6 bases). Germline V CDR1 and CDR2: LNHDA, SQIVND (reference sequence). The CDR3 is made up of 15 amino acids. V shed 3 bases and J shed 0 bases, with 9 bases lying between them.

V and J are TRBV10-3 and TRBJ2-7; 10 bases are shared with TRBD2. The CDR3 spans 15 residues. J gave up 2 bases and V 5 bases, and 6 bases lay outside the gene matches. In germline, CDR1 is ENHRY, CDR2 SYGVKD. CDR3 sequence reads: CAISQTSGVPYEQYF. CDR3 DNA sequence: TGTGCCATCAGTCAAACTAGCGGGGTGCCCTACGAGCAGTACTTC.

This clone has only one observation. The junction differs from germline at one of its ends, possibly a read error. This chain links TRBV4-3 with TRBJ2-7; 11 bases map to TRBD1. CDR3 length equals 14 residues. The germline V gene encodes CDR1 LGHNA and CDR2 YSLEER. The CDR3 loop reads CASSQEEGQGDICF. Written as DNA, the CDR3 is TGCGCCAGCAGCCAAGAAGAGGGACAGGGGGATATTTGCTTC.

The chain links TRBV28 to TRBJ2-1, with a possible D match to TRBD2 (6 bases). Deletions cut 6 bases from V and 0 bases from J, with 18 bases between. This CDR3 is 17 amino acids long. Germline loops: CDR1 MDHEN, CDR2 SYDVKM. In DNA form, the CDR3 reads TGTGCCAGCAGCCACATGACTAGTCCCGGCTCCTACAATGAGCAGTTCTTC. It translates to CASSHMTSPGSYNEQFF.

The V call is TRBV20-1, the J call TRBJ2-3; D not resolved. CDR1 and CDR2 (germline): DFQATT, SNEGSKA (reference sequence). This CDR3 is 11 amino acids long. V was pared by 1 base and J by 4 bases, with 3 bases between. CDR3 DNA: TGCAGTGCTAGAGTCGCAGATACGCAGTATTTT. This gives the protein CSARVADTQYF.

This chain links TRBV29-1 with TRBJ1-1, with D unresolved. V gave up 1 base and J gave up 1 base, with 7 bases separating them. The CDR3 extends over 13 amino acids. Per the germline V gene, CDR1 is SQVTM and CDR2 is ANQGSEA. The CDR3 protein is CSVEARWNTEAFF. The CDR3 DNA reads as TGCAGCGTTGAAGCCAGATGGAACACTGAAGCTTTCTTT.

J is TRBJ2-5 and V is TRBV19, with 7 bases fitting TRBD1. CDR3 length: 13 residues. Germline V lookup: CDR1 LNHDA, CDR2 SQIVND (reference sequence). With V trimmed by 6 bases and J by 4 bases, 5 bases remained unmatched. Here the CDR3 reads CASRPGGRETQYF. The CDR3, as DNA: TGTGCCAGTAGACCAGGGGGAAGAGAGACCCAGTACTTC.

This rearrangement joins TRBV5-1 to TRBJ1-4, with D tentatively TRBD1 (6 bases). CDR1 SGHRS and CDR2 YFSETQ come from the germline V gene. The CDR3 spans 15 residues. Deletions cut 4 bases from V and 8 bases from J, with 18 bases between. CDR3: CASSRAGVGEEKLFF. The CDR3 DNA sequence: TGCGCCAGCAGCAGAGCAGGGGTTGGGGAAGAAAAACTGTTTTTT.

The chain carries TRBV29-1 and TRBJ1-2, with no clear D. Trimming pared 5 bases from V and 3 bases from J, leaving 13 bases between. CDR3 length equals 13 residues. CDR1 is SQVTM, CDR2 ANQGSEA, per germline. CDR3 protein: CSVTRPRDYGYTF. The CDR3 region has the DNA TGCAGCGTTACCCGTCCCCGGGACTATGGCTACACCTTC.

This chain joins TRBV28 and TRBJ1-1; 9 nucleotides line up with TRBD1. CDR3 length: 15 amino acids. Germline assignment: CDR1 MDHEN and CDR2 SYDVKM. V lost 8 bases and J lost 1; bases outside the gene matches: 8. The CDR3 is CASSNRGPGNTEAFF. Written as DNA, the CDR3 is TGTGCCAGCTCGAACAGGGGGCCGGGGAACACTGAAGCTTTCTTT.

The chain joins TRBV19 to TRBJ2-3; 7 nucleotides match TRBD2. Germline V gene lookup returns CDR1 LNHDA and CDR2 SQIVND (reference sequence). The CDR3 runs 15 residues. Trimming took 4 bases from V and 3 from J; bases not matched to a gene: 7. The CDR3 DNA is TGTGCCAGTAGTACGGCGCGGGAGCCGACAGATACGCAGTATTTT. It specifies CASSTAREPTDTQYF.

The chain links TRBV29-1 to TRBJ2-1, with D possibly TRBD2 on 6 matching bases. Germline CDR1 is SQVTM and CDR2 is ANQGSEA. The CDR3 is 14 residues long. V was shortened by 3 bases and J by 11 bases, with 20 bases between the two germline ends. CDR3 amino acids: CSVEDYSTTLQQFF. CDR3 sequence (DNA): TGCAGCGTTGAGGACTACTCAACCACGTTGCAGCAGTTCTTC.

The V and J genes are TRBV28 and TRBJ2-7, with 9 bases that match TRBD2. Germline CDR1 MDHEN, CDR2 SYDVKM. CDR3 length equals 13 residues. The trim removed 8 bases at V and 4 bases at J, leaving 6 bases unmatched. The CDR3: CASRPSGIYEQYF. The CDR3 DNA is TGTGCCAGCCGTCCTAGCGGGATATACGAGCAGTACTTC.

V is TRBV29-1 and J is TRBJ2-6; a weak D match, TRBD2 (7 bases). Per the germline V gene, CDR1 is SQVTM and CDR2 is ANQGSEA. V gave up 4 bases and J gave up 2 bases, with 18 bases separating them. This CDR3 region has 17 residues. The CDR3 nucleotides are TGCAGCGTTGGGGTTCGGGGGGCTATTGCTGGGGCCAACGTCCTGACTTTC. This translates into CSVGVRGAIAGANVLTF.

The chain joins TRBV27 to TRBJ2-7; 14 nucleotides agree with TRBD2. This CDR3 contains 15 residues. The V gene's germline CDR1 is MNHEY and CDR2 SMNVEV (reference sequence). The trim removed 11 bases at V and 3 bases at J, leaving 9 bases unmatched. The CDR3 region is CASGTSGRTVYEQYF. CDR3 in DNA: TGTGCCTCTGGGACTAGCGGGAGAACGGTCTACGAGCAGTACTTC.

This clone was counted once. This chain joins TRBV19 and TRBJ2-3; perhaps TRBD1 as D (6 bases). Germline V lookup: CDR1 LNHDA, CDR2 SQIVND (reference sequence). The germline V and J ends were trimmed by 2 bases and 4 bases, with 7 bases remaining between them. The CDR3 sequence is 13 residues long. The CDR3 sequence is CASSISGADTQYF. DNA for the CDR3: TGTGCCAGTAGTATATCAGGGGCAGATACGCAGTATTTT.

In nucleotides, the CDR3 is TGTGCCAGCGGGGGGACAGGGCGATGGGGGTCCCTAGCCAAAAACATTCAGTACTTC. Its translation is CASGGTGRWGSLAKNIQYF. The chain combines TRBV27 with TRBJ2-4, with 9 positions matching TRBD1. Trimming removed 8 bases from V and 0 bases from J; junction bases left unmatched: 17. The V gene's germline CDR1 is MNHEY and CDR2 SMNVEV (reference sequence). The CDR3 runs to 19 residues.

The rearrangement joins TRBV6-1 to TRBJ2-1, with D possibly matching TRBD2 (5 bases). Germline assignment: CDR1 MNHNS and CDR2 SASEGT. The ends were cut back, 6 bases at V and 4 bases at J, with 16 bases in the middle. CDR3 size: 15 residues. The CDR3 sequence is CASRAGLSPYNEQFF. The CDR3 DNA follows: TGTGCCAGCAGGGCGGGCTTGAGCCCATACAATGAGCAGTTCTTC.

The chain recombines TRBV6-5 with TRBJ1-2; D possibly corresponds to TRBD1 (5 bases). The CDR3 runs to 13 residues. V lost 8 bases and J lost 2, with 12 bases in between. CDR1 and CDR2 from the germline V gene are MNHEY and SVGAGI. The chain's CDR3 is CASLHPGNYGYTF. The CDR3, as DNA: TGTGCCAGCCTGCACCCAGGGAACTATGGCTACACCTTC.

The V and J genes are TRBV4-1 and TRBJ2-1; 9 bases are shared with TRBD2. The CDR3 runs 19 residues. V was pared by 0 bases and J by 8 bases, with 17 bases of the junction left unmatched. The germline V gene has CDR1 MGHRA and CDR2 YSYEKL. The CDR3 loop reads CASSQEAVGGGRAMDEQFF. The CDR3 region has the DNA TGCGCCAGCAGCCAAGAAGCGGTGGGGGGCGGGAGGGCCATGGATGAGCAGTTCTTC.

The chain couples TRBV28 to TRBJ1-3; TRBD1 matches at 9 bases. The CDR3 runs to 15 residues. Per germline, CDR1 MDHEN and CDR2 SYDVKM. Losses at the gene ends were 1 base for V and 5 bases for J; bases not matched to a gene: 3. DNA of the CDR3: TGTGCCAGCAGTTTATCGGGACAGGGTCGAAACACCATATATTTT. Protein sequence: CASSLSGQGRNTIYF.